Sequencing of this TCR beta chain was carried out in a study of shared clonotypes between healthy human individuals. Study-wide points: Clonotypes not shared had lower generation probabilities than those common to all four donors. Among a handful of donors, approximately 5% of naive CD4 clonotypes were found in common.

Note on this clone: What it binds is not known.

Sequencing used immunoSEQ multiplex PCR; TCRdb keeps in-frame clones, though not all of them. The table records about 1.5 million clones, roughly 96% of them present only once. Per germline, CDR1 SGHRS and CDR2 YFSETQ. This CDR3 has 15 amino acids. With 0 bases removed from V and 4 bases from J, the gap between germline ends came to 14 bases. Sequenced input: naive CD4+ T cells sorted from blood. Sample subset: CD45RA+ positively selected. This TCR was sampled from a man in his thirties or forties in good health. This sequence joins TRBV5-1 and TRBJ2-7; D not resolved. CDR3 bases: TGCGCCAGCAGCTTGGGGCCACCCCCTACTTACGAGCAGTACTTC. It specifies CASSLGPPPTYEQYF.